This is a list of T cell receptor beta chains from one sample in a study of shared clonotypes between healthy human individuals. Clones were sequenced by immunoSEQ multiplex PCR, and TCRdb holds only the in-frame ones, with some missing. Of around 750,000 clones listed, over 65% are singletons. The sequenced material came from memory CD4+ T cells sorted from blood. The receptors derive from a woman aged 25 to 45 in good health. Each CDR3 is given with its conserved first and last residue. Each record gives: J gene, D gene, clone size, V gene, CDR3 DNA, CDR3 protein. The D gene is left open where the match is weak. Rows may omit the clone size; those that give it use once, few, many or a size class.

TRBJ2-3,TRBD1,NA,TRBV4-1,TGCGCCAGCAGCCATGGTGACAGGGGGAGGACAGATACGCAGTATTTT,CASSHGDRGRTDTQYF
TRBJ2-1,NA,NA,TRBV5-1,TGCGCCAGCAGCTACGGACAGAGCTACAATGAGCAGTTCTTC,CASSYGQSYNEQFF
TRBJ1-1,NA,NA,TRBV5-1,TGCGCCAGCAGCTCGGGGGGTTACGGGAACACTGAAGCTTTCTTT,CASSSGGYGNTEAFF
TRBJ2-3,NA,few,TRBV7-9,TGTGCCAGCAGCTTAGCTCTCCGACAAACAGATACGCAGTATTTT,CASSLALRQTDTQYF
TRBJ1-1,NA,once,TRBV5-1,TGCGCCAGCAGCTTGGCCATGACAGTGAACACTGAAGCTTTCTTT,CASSLAMTVNTEAFF
TRBJ1-2,TRBD1,NA,TRBV6-6,TGTGCCTCAAGGACAGGGGGCTCCGACTATGGCTACACCTTC,CASRTGGSDYGYTF
TRBJ2-5,TRBD1,NA,TRBV6-5,TGTGCCAGCAGTTACAGGACAGGACAAGAGACCCAGTACTTC,CASSYRTGQETQYF
TRBJ2-1,NA,once,TRBV29-1,TGCAGCGTTGGGAGTGTGGCCTACAATGAGCAGTTCTTC,CSVGSVAYNEQFF
TRBJ1-1,NA,NA,TRBV15,TGTGCCACCAGCAGATCAAAGGGAGGGGCCGCCTCAAAGAACACTGAAGCTTTCTTT,CATSRSKGGAASKNTEAFF
TRBJ2-7,NA,few,TRBV6-5,TGTGCCACCCTGGGGGACTACGAGCAGTACTTC,CATLGDYEQYF
TRBJ2-1,NA,NA,TRBV29-1,TGCAGCGCAGCAGTAGGGGAAAATGAGCAGTTCTTC,CSAAVGENEQFF
TRBJ1-4,NA,NA,TRBV29-1,TGCAGCGTTACAGCTGCCGGTGGTGAAAAACTGTTTTTT,CSVTAAGGEKLFF
TRBJ1-4,NA,NA,TRBV5-1,TGCGCCAGCGCCACGGGCTCAACTAATGAAAAACTGTTTTTT,CASATGSTNEKLFF
TRBJ2-1,TRBD1,NA,TRBV5-1,TGCGCCAGCAGCTTGGGGGCGGGACAGGGGTCCTACAATGAGCAGTTCTTC,CASSLGAGQGSYNEQFF
TRBJ1-1,TRBD1,NA,TRBV28,TGTGCCAGCAGATCCGGACAGGGGGCTGGGGCTTTCTTT,CASRSGQGAGAFF
TRBJ1-2,NA,NA,TRBV7-9,TGTGCCAGCAGCTTAATGGGCAGGGAGGGCTATGGCTACACCTTC,CASSLMGREGYGYTF
TRBJ2-3,TRBD1,NA,TRBV7-9,TGTGCCAGCAGCGTAGGACAGGGGGAAGATACGCAGTATTTT,CASSVGQGEDTQYF
TRBJ2-1,NA,NA,TRBV7-7,TGTGCCAGCAGCTTATCCCCGGCTAGCTCCTACAATGAGCAGTTCTTC,CASSLSPASSYNEQFF
TRBJ2-7,NA,NA,TRBV19,TGTGCCAGTAGTATAGATAGGACCTACGAGCAGTACTTC,CASSIDRTYEQYF
TRBJ1-3,TRBD1,NA,TRBV6-1,TGTGCCAGCAGAGGTGACAGGGCAGACACCATATATTTT,CASRGDRADTIYF
TRBJ1-5,TRBD1,few,TRBV10-3,TGTGCCATCAGTGAGTCTACAGGGGGCAACAATCAGCCCCAGCATTTT,CAISESTGGNNQPQHF
TRBJ1-4,NA,NA,TRBV5-4,TGTGCCAGCAGCCCCACGGCGGGGGCCGGGAATGAAAAACTGTTTTTT,CASSPTAGAGNEKLFF
TRBJ1-2,NA,NA,TRBV2,TGTGCCAGCAGTGAAGGGTTCGCTGGGGCTAATGGCTACACCTTC,CASSEGFAGANGYTF
TRBJ2-3,TRBD2,few,TRBV18,TGTGCCAGCTCACTGGGACTAGCGGGAGAGCTTACAGATACGCAGTATTTT,CASSLGLAGELTDTQYF
TRBJ1-1,NA,NA,TRBV5-8,TGCGCCAGCAGCTTGGTTGGCGGCAACACTGAAGCTTTCTTT,CASSLVGGNTEAFF
TRBJ2-7,TRBD2,NA,TRBV6-6,TGTGCCAGCAGTTACTCTCCTAGCGGCCATACCTACGAGCAGTACTTC,CASSYSPSGHTYEQYF
TRBJ2-5,NA,few,TRBV25-1,TGTGCCAGCAGTCCAGACCAAGGTACCCAGTACTTC,CASSPDQGTQYF
TRBJ2-3,NA,NA,TRBV10-3,TGTGCCATCAGTGCACAGACTTACACAGATACGCAGTATTTT,CAISAQTYTDTQYF
TRBJ2-7,TRBD1,NA,TRBV28,TGTGCCAGCAGTTTCTTGACAGGGAGCTCCTACGAGCAGTACTTC,CASSFLTGSSYEQYF
TRBJ2-5,TRBD2,NA,TRBV6-5,TGTGCCAGCAGTTCCACCGGGGGGTACCAAGAGACCCAGTACTTC,CASSSTGGYQETQYF
TRBJ2-1,TRBD2,NA,TRBV6-4,TGTGCCAGCAGTGACGGTCTAGCGGGAGGGCAGTTCTTC,CASSDGLAGGQFF
TRBJ2-3,TRBD2,NA,TRBV28,TGTGCCAGCTGCTTAGGACTAGCGGGATCAAGCGGTACAGATACGCAGTATTTT,CASCLGLAGSSGTDTQYF
TRBJ1-1,NA,NA,TRBV5-6,TGTGCCAGCAGCTTTTCCGACATCGGGGCTTTCTTT,CASSFSDIGAFF
TRBJ2-2,NA,NA,TRBV9,TGTGCCAGCAGCGTAGGCGTGACTAGACGCACCGGGGAGCTGTTTTTT,CASSVGVTRRTGELFF
TRBJ2-3,TRBD2,NA,TRBV7-9,TGTGCCAGCAGCTTAGGACTAGCGGGACGGGATACGCAGTATTTT,CASSLGLAGRDTQYF
TRBJ2-3,TRBD1,once,TRBV28,TGTGCCAGCAGTCCCCCGGGACAGGGGGCGACAGATACGCAGTATTTT,CASSPPGQGATDTQYF
TRBJ2-1,TRBD2,NA,TRBV6-1,TGTGCCAGCAGTGTAGCTAGCGGAAGCTCCTACAATGAGCAGTTCTTC,CASSVASGSSYNEQFF
TRBJ2-2,TRBD2,NA,TRBV2,TGTGCCAGCCTGGTAGAGCGGGGATACACCGGGGAGCTGTTTTTT,CASLVERGYTGELFF
TRBJ2-4,TRBD2,NA,TRBV7-9,TGTGCCAGCAGCATCGGACTAGCGGGAGGAAAAAACATTCAGTACTTC,CASSIGLAGGKNIQYF
TRBJ1-3,NA,NA,TRBV7-2,TGTGCCAGCAGCTTAATAGGGGTGAACACCATATATTTT,CASSLIGVNTIYF
TRBJ2-5,NA,once,TRBV28,TGTGCCAGCAGTCCCTTGGAGACCCAGTACTTC,CASSPLETQYF
TRBJ1-1,NA,once,TRBV18,TGTGCCAGCTCACCTAACCGGGGAGGGGTGAACACTGAAGCTTTCTTT,CASSPNRGGVNTEAFF
TRBJ1-4,TRBD1,NA,TRBV5-4,TGTGCCAGCAGCCGTGGACAGGGTGATAATGAAAAACTGTTTTTT,CASSRGQGDNEKLFF
TRBJ1-5,NA,NA,TRBV10-1,TGCGCCAGCAGTGTGTCGGTAAATCAGCCCCAGCATTTT,CASSVSVNQPQHF
TRBJ1-5,NA,NA,TRBV6-4,TGTGCCAGCATACGGGGGGATTCGGGGCAGCCCCAGCATTTT,CASIRGDSGQPQHF
TRBJ1-4,NA,NA,TRBV7-2,TGTGCCAGCAGCTTAGCTCCAGTTCTAAATGAAAAACTGTTTTTT,CASSLAPVLNEKLFF
TRBJ2-3,TRBD2,NA,TRBV6-1,TGTGCCAGCAGTGAGTGGACTAGCAGCACAGATACGCAGTATTTT,CASSEWTSSTDTQYF
TRBJ1-4,NA,NA,TRBV20-1,TGCAGTGCTGAGGACGGCCGGAAACTGTTTTTT,CSAEDGRKLFF
TRBJ1-1,TRBD1,NA,TRBV27,TGTGCCAGCAGTTTAGGGCAGGGGGCAAGGAACACTGAAGCTTTCTTT,CASSLGQGARNTEAFF
TRBJ1-5,TRBD1,NA,TRBV7-9,TGTGCCAGCAGCCGTACAGGGGACGCCAATCAGCCCCAGCATTTT,CASSRTGDANQPQHF
TRBJ1-1,TRBD1,once,TRBV18,TGTGCCAGCTCACCTACGGACAGGGAAGCGGAAGCTTTCTTT,CASSPTDREAEAFF
TRBJ2-7,NA,few,TRBV20-1,TGCAGTGCTGTGTCCTACGAGCAGTACTTC,CSAVSYEQYF
TRBJ1-5,NA,NA,TRBV28,TGTGCCAGCAGATATCAACAGAATCAGCCCCAGCATTTT,CASRYQQNQPQHF